The 32 T cell receptor beta chains given below trace back to one sample, sequenced in a study of T cells after yellow fever vaccination. TCRdb re-called the 5' RACE reads through MiXCR, storing one row per CDR3 protein. The table lists some 220,000 distinct CDR3 sequences, 3% to 3.5% of them singletons. Sequencing used CD4+ T cells sorted from PBMCs, obtained 10 days after the yellow fever booster vaccination. The receptors were gathered from a man aged 18 to 30 who received the YFV17D yellow fever vaccine.

This sequence joins TRBV12-3 or TRBV12-4 and TRBJ2-1, with 9 bases matching TRBD2. V lost 6 bases, J lost 3 bases, and 6 bases stayed unmatched. This CDR3 contains 15 residues. The CDR3 loop is CASSLRLADYNEQFF. CDR3 bases: TGTGCCAGCAGCCTAAGACTAGCGGACTACAATGAGCAGTTCTTC.

There are many counts of this clonotype. The chain employs TRBV11-2 and TRBJ2-7, with 8 nucleotides matching TRBD1. Germline V lookup: CDR1 SGHAT, CDR2 FQNNGV. The CDR3 consists of 14 residues. With 5 bases clipped from V and 0 bases from J, the junction kept 3 bases outside the gene matches. CDR3 protein: CASSRGQDSYEQYV. The CDR3 nucleotides are TGTGCCAGCAGCAGGGGACAGGACTCCTACGAGCAGTACGTC.

This clonotype was seen repeatedly, ten times or more. This chain links TRBV20-1 with TRBJ2-5, with D perhaps matching TRBD2 (6 bases). V lost 7 bases to trimming and J lost 9 bases, with 18 bases between them. CDR1 DFQATT and CDR2 SNEGSKA come from the germline V gene (reference sequence). The CDR3 has 12 residues. In DNA, the CDR3 is TGCAGTGGTTGGACACCGGGCGGGGCCCAGTACTTC. Translation: CSGWTPGGAQYF.

In this sample, this clonotype turned up many times. The chain uses TRBV7-9 and TRBJ2-7, with unresolved D. Germline CDR1 reads SEHNR; CDR2 reads FQNEAQ (reference sequence). Between the trimmed V and J ends, which lost 3 bases and 2 bases, there was a span of 11 bases. The CDR3 is 14 amino acids. CDR3 sequence reads: CASSFGGQTYEQYV. CDR3 sequence (DNA): TGTGCCAGCAGCTTCGGTGGGCAGACCTACGAGCAGTACGTC.

This clonotype occurred a few times. The chain carries TRBV20-1 and TRBJ1-5; the D is unclear. CDR3 length: 15 residues. Looked up from germline, CDR1 is DFQATT and CDR2 is SNEGSKA (reference sequence). The V end was cut by 5 bases, the J end by 1 base, with 15 bases between. The CDR3 DNA reads TGCAGTGCTCCCAGGCCGGGGTCGAGCAATCAGCCCCAGCATTTT. Its protein product is CSAPRPGSSNQPQHF.

The rearrangement links TRBV28 to TRBJ2-1, with D tentatively TRBD1 or TRBD2 (5 bases each). Trimming cost V 5 bases and J 6 bases, with 14 bases left between them. The germline V gene has CDR1 MDHEN and CDR2 SYDVKM. The CDR3 has 14 amino acids. Here the CDR3 reads CASSLGMGVNEQFF. CDR3 coding DNA: TGTGCCAGCAGTCTAGGAATGGGGGTCAATGAGCAGTTCTTC.

This clonotype was detected ten times or more. The V call is TRBV11-2, the J call TRBJ2-5; the D is unclear. V was pared by 5 bases and J by 4 bases, with 11 bases between. CDR1 is SGHAT and CDR2 is FQNNGV in the germline V gene. The CDR3 is 13 residues long. The CDR3, as DNA: TGTGCCAGCAGCCTACGATGGGGAGAGACCCAGTACTTC. Protein sequence: CASSLRWGETQYF.

The CDR3 reads CASSSGGSDQPQHF. The CDR3 nucleotides are TGTGCCAGCAGTTCAGGGGGGAGCGATCAGCCCCAGCATTTT. The chain links TRBV28 to TRBJ1-5, with 7 bases fitting TRBD1. The CDR3 runs to 14 residues. The germline gives CDR1 MDHEN, CDR2 SYDVKM. The ends lost 4 bases at V and 5 bases at J; junction bases unmatched: 5.

This clonotype came up many times. The V gene is TRBV20-1, the J gene TRBJ1-1; D is unresolved. The CDR3 runs to 13 residues. Trimming cost V 5 bases and J 4 bases, with 14 bases left between them. Germline assignment: CDR1 DFQATT and CDR2 SNEGSKA (reference sequence). The CDR3 here is CSADRPGGTEAFF. The CDR3, as DNA: TGCAGTGCTGATCGACCGGGCGGCACTGAAGCTTTCTTT.

The table lists this clonotype with a few counts. V and J are TRBV4-1 and TRBJ1-2, with TRBD1 identical over 9 bases. The V gene's germline CDR1 is MGHRA and CDR2 YSYEKL. J lost 7 bases, V lost 4 bases, and 7 bases had no gene match. The CDR3 is 14 residues long. CDR3 coding DNA: TGCGCCAGCAGCCTTGGGACAGGGAATAGTGGCTACACCTTC. Encoded protein: CASSLGTGNSGYTF.

This clonotype was recorded many times. This rearrangement joins TRBV5-1 to TRBJ1-4, with TRBD1 identical over 8 bases. The CDR3 length is 13 residues. V lost 4 bases, J lost 11 bases, and 7 bases stayed unmatched. Germline V lookup: CDR1 SGHRS, CDR2 YFSETQ. As DNA, the CDR3 is TGCGCCAGCAGCCGGACAGGGCGGGAGAAACTGTTTTTT. Protein product: CASSRTGREKLFF.

This clonotype occurred a few times. The rearrangement joins TRBV2 to TRBJ1-1; 9 bases align to TRBD1. This CDR3 region has 12 residues. CDR1 SNHLY and CDR2 FYNNEI come from the germline V gene. V lost 7 bases to trimming and J lost 10 bases; unmatched junction nucleotides: 7. CDR3 sequence (DNA): TGTGCCAGCACTCTCGGACAGGGGCTAGCTTTCTTT. It encodes CASTLGQGLAFF.

The chain couples TRBV20-1 to TRBJ2-7; TRBD2 aligns across 8 bases. The CDR3 is made up of 18 amino acids. CDR1 is DFQATT, CDR2 SNEGSKA, per germline (reference sequence). With V trimmed by 1 base and J by 2 bases, 16 bases remained unmatched. The CDR3 DNA follows: TGCAGTGCTAGAGCCCCCAGGCTAGCGGGTGCTGATCCCTACGAGCAGTACGTC. It codes for CSARAPRLAGADPYEQYV.

This clonotype was detected ten times or more. The V call is TRBV2, the J call TRBJ2-1; no reliable D call. CDR1 and CDR2 from the germline V gene are SNHLY and FYNNEI. This CDR3 contains 12 residues. Between the trimmed V and J ends, which lost 4 bases and 2 bases, there was a span of 3 bases. CDR3 loop: CASSATYNEQFF. CDR3 sequence (DNA): TGTGCCAGCAGTGCCACCTACAATGAGCAGTTCTTC.

At least ten counts were recorded for this clonotype. The J gene is TRBJ1-1, the V gene TRBV5-6; TRBD1 aligns across 10 bases. J gave up 8 bases and V 2 bases, and 6 bases lay outside the gene matches. The germline gives CDR1 SGHDT, CDR2 YYEEEE. The CDR3 is 14 amino acids. This CDR3 reads CASSFGTGVTEAFF. Written as DNA, the CDR3 is TGTGCCAGCAGCTTTGGGACAGGGGTGACGGAAGCTTTCTTT.

This clonotype showed up many times. The V gene is TRBV27, the J gene TRBJ1-6; 7 bases align to TRBD1. With 5 bases clipped from V and 8 bases from J, the junction kept 6 bases outside the gene matches. The CDR3 loop spans 14 amino acids. Germline CDR1 reads MNHEY; CDR2 reads SMNVEV (reference sequence). The chain's CDR3 is CASSVTGWDSPLHF. CDR3 coding DNA: TGTGCCAGCAGTGTGACAGGGTGGGATTCACCCCTCCACTTT.

This clonotype occurred a few times. The CDR3 loop reads CASRPTGPNEKLFF. CDR3 coding DNA: TGCGCCAGCAGACCAACAGGGCCCAATGAAAAACTGTTTTTT. The genes are TRBV5-1 and TRBJ1-4, with a tentative D call TRBD1 (6 bases). This CDR3 has 14 residues. Trimming took 5 bases from V and 5 from J, leaving 13 bases between them. Germline loops: CDR1 SGHRS, CDR2 YFSETQ. The variable domain in full, completed from reference TRBV5-1 and TRBJ1-4, reads KAGVTQTPRYLIKTRGQQVTLSCSPISGHRSVSWYQQTPGQGLQFLFEYFSETQRNKGNFPGRFSGRQFSNSRSEMNVSTLELGDSALYLCASRPTGPNEKLFFGSGTQLSVL.

This clonotype was seen ten or more times. The V call is TRBV5-1, the J call TRBJ2-1, with D perhaps given as TRBD1 or TRBD2 (5 bases each). Germline assignment: CDR1 SGHRS and CDR2 YFSETQ. The V and J ends lost 1 base and 5 bases respectively, with 13 bases between them. The CDR3 runs to 15 residues. The CDR3 nucleotides are TGCGCCAGCAGCTTGTCGGGGCAGGCGAACAATGAGCAGTTCTTC. Amino acid sequence: CASSLSGQANNEQFF. Looking up the rest from reference TRBV5-1 and TRBJ2-1 gives the full variable domain: KAGVTQTPRYLIKTRGQQVTLSCSPISGHRSVSWYQQTPGQGLQFLFEYFSETQRNKGNFPGRFSGRQFSNSRSEMNVSTLELGDSALYLCASSLSGQANNEQFFGPGTRLTVL.

The chain carries TRBV2 and TRBJ1-3; D not certain. The germline V gene has CDR1 SNHLY and CDR2 FYNNEI. V gave up 10 bases and J gave up 0 bases, with 7 bases separating them. This CDR3 spans 12 amino acids. CDR3 residues: CATSTSGNTIYF. In DNA, the CDR3 is TGTGCCACCTCGACCTCTGGAAACACCATATATTTT.

This clonotype came up a few times. The chain has TRBV12-3 or TRBV12-4 and TRBJ2-7; possible D gene TRBD2, 6 bases. V dropped 5 bases and J dropped 2 bases, with 13 bases sitting between them. The CDR3 has 14 amino acids. CDR3 nucleotide sequence: TGTGCCAGCAGTCTTACCGGGACTCCCTACGAGCAGTACTTC. Protein sequence: CASSLTGTPYEQYF.

V is TRBV5-4 and J is TRBJ2-2; 7 bases agree with TRBD2. V was pared by 4 bases and J by 3 bases, with 6 bases of the junction left unmatched. Germline V gene data show CDR1 as SGHNT and CDR2 as YYREEE (reference sequence). This CDR3 has 15 amino acids. The CDR3 region is CASSRRGRDTGELFF. CDR3 bases: TGTGCCAGCAGCCGCCGGGGGAGGGACACCGGGGAGCTGTTTTTT.

The rearrangement joins TRBV5-4 to TRBJ1-3; 7 nucleotides match TRBD1. V gave up 6 bases and J gave up 4 bases; unmatched junction bases: 16. The CDR3 has 17 residues. Germline V gene sequence: CDR1 SGHNT, CDR2 YYREEE (reference sequence). The CDR3 reads CASTTLPGQSRGNTIYF. CDR3 DNA: TGTGCCAGCACCACACTTCCGGGACAGTCAAGGGGAAACACCATATATTTT.

This clonotype was picked up many times. The chain is built from TRBV7-8 and TRBJ2-7; 8 nucleotides align to TRBD1. Germline CDR1 is SGHVS and CDR2 is FQNEAQ. The V segment lost 1 base and the J segment 6 bases; nucleotides outside the gene matches: 2. The CDR3 extends over 13 amino acids. CDR3 loop: CASSLVTGVEQYF. CDR3 bases: TGTGCCAGCAGCTTAGTGACAGGGGTCGAGCAGTACTTC.

This clonotype was counted only a few times. V gene TRBV29-1 combines with J gene TRBJ2-7, with 8 bases identical to TRBD1. Germline CDR1 SQVTM, CDR2 ANQGSEA. The V segment lost 3 bases and the J segment 5 bases; nucleotides outside the gene matches: 0. This CDR3 contains 11 residues. The CDR3 coding sequence is TGCAGCGTTGAGACAGGGGACGAGCAGTACTTC. It encodes CSVETGDEQYF.

This clonotype was observed at least ten times. The V and J genes are TRBV5-1 and TRBJ2-7, with TRBD1 matching over 9 bases. The J segment lost 5 bases and the V segment lost 1 base, leaving 10 bases of the junction unmatched. CDR3 size: 16 residues. Germline loops: CDR1 SGHRS, CDR2 YFSETQ. CDR3 sequence (DNA): TGCGCCAGCAGCTTGATCTCGGGACAGGGAATCCACGAGCAGTACGTC. As protein: CASSLISGQGIHEQYV.

At least ten counts were recorded for this clonotype. This rearrangement joins TRBV3-1 to TRBJ1-1; D gene unclear. Looked up from germline, CDR1 is LGHDT and CDR2 is YNNKEL (reference sequence). Trimming shortened V by 1 base and J by 1 base, and 4 bases separated the two germline ends. The CDR3 is made up of 13 amino acids. This chain's CDR3 is CASSQGRNTEAFF. The CDR3 DNA reads TGTGCCAGCAGCCAAGGACGGAACACTGAAGCTTTCTTT. Full variable domain (outside the CDR3, taken from reference TRBV3-1 and TRBJ1-1): DTAVSQTPKYLVTQMGNDKSIKCEQNLGHDTMYWYKQDSKKFLKIMFSYNNKELIINETVPNRFSPKSPDKAHLNLHINSLELGDSAVYFCASSQGRNTEAFFGQGTRLTVV.

This clonotype was counted only a few times. The chain recombines TRBV10-3 with TRBJ2-7; a weak D match, TRBD1 (6 bases). The CDR3 totals 15 residues. Deletions cut 4 bases from V and 0 bases from J, with 13 bases between. Germline CDR1 reads ENHRY; CDR2 reads SYGVKD. CDR3 coding DNA: TGTGCCATCAGTGGGGGGCAGGGAAGCTCCTACGAGCAGTACTTC. Encoded protein: CAISGGQGSSYEQYF.

This clonotype was seen ten or more times. This sequence joins TRBV23-1 and TRBJ2-5, with D unclear. TRBV23-1 is flagged as an ORF with uncertain function. This CDR3 region has 18 residues. The V end was cut by 0 bases, the J end by 0 bases, with 17 bases between. CDR3 amino acids: CASSQSAASSVHQETQYF. CDR3 nucleotide sequence: TGCGCCAGCAGTCAATCCGCCGCGAGTTCGGTGCACCAAGAGACCCAGTACTTC.

This clonotype was seen ten or more times. The J gene is TRBJ2-3, the V gene TRBV7-3; D assignment may be TRBD1 or TRBD2 (5 bases each). V lost 5 bases and J lost 3, with 15 bases in between. Germline V gene lookup returns CDR1 SGHTA and CDR2 FQGTGA. The CDR3 contains 15 residues. DNA of the CDR3: TGTGCCAGCAGCCAAGTTCGAGGGGTGACAGATACGCAGTATTTT. It translates to CASSQVRGVTDTQYF.

This clonotype was picked up a small number of times. The gene calls are TRBV30 and TRBJ2-7, with 10 bases aligning to TRBD1. V lost 2 bases, J lost 3 bases, and 4 bases stayed unmatched. CDR1 is GTSNPN and CDR2 is SVGIG in the germline V gene (reference sequence). This CDR3 is 14 amino acids long. The DNA of the CDR3 is TGTGCCTGGAGTCCCGGGACAGGGGTCTACGAGCAGTACTTC. Encoded protein: CAWSPGTGVYEQYF. Full variable domain (rest looked up from reference TRBV30 and TRBJ2-7): SQTIHQWPATLVQPVGSPLSLECTVEGTSNPNLYWYRQAAGRGLQLLFYSVGIGQISSEVPQNLSASRPQDRQFILSSKKLLLSDSGFYLCAWSPGTGVYEQYFGPGTRLTVT.

This clonotype was seen at least ten times. V is TRBV7-2 and J is TRBJ1-1; no clear D gene. The CDR3 contains 11 residues. Trimming cost V 0 bases and J 12 bases, with 8 bases left between them. Germline loops: CDR1 SGHTA, CDR2 FQGNSA. The CDR3: CASSLAGLSFF. The CDR3, as DNA: TGTGCCAGCAGCTTAGCGGGTTTGTCTTTCTTT.

At least ten counts were recorded for this clonotype. The rearrangement links TRBV7-9 to TRBJ1-1; no clear D gene. The V gene's germline CDR1 is SEHNR and CDR2 FQNEAQ (reference sequence). Trimming removed 4 bases at V and 1 base at J, with 7 bases between. CDR3 length: 13 amino acids. CDR3 in DNA: TGTGCCAGCAGCTCCCTCTCGAACACTGAAGCTTTCTTT. Translating gives CASSSLSNTEAFF.